The T cell receptor (beta chain) described here comes from a study of Ad26.COV2.S vaccination and SARS-CoV-2 variants. Stated treatment: some 20 received Ad26.COV2.S at low or high dose, single or two shots; several received placebo; per-sample allocation not given. After the first vaccine or placebo injection, samples were drawn on day 63. Clones were read by immunoSEQ multiplex PCR, and TCRdb kept only the in-frame ones, dropping some. Of about 350,000 clones in the sample, around 90% were seen once. The CDR3 is 12 amino acids. The V gene's germline CDR1 is MDHEN and CDR2 SYDVKM. V gave up 6 bases and J gave up 10 bases, with 13 bases separating them.

Sequenced material: peripheral blood, taken in a trial of Ad26.COV2.S vaccine versus placebo. The rearrangement links TRBV28 to TRBJ2-1, with D tentatively TRBD1 (6 bases). This TCR was recovered from a person between 18 and 59 years old who received the Ad26.COV2.S COVID-19 vaccine or a placebo. This CDR3 is CASRSGEGEQFF. For the CDR3, the DNA is TGTGCCAGCAGGTCAGGGGAAGGCGAGCAGTTCTTC.